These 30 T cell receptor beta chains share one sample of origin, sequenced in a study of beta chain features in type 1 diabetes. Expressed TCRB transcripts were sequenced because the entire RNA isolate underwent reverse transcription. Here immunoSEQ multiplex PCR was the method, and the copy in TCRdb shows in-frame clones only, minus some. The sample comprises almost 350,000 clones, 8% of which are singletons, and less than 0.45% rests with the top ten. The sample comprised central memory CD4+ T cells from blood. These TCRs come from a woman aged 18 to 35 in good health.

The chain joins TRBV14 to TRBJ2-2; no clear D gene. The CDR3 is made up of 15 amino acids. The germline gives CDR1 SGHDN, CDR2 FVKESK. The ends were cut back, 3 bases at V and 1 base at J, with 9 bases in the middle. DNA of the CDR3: TGTGCCAGCAGCCAGCAGTTTTTGAACACCGGGGAGCTGTTTTTT. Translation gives CASSQQFLNTGELFF.

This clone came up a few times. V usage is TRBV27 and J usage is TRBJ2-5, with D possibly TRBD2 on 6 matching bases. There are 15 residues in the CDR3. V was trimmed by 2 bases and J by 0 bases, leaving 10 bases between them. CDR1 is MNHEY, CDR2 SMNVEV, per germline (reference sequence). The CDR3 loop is CASSLAWGDQETQYF. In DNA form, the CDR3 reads TGTGCCAGCAGTTTAGCGTGGGGGGACCAAGAGACCCAGTACTTC.

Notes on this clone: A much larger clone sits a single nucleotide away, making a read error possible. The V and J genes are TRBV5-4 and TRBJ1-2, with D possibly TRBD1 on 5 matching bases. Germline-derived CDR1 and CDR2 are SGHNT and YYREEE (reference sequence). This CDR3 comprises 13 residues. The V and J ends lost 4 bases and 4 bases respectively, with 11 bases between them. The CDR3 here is CASSVDSLYGYTF. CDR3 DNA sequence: TGTGCCAGCAGCGTCGACAGCCTCTATGGCTACACCTTC.

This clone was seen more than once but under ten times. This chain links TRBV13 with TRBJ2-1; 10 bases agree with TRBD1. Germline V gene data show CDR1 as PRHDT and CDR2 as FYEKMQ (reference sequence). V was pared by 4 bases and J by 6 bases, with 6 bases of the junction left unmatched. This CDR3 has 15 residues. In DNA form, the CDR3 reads TGTGCCAGCAGCTCCTCCGGGACAGGGGTCAATGAGCAGTTCTTC. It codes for CASSSSGTGVNEQFF.

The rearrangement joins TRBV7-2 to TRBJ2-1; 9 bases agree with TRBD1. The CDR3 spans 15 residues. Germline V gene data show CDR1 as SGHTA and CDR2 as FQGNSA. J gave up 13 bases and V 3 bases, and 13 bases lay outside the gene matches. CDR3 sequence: CASSLEGYGDREQFF. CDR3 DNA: TGTGCCAGCAGCTTGGAGGGGTATGGGGACAGGGAACAGTTCTTC.

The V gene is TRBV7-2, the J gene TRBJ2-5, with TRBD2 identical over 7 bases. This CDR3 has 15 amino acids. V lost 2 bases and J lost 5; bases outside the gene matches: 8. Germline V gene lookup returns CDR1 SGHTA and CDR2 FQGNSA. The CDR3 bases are TGTGCCAGCAGCTTACCTGCGGGAGACGTGGAGACCCAGTACTTC. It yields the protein CASSLPAGDVETQYF.

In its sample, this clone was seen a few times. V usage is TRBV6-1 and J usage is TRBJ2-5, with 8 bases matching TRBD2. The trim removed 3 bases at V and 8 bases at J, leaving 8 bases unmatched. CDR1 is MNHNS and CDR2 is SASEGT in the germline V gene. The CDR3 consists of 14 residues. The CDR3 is CASSDNSGDPTQYF. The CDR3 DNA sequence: TGTGCCAGCAGTGATAATAGCGGGGACCCTACCCAGTACTTC.

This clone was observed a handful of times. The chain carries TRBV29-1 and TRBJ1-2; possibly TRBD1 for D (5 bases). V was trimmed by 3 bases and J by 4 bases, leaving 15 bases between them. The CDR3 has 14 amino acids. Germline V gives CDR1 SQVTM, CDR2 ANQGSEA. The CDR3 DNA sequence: TGCAGCGTTGAGGGATTGGGGACCGGCTATGGCTACACCTTC. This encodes CSVEGLGTGYGYTF.

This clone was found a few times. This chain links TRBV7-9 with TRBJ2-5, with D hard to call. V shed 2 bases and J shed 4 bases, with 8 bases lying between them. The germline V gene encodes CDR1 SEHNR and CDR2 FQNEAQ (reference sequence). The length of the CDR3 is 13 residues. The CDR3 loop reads CASSLRAAETQYF. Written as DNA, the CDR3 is TGTGCCAGCAGCTTACGGGCAGCAGAGACCCAGTACTTC.

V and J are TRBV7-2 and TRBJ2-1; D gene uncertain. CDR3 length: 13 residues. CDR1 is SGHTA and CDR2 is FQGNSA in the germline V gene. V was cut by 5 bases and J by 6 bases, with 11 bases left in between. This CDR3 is CASSLDNFNEQFF. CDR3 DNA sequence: TGTGCCAGCAGCCTCGACAATTTCAATGAGCAGTTCTTC.

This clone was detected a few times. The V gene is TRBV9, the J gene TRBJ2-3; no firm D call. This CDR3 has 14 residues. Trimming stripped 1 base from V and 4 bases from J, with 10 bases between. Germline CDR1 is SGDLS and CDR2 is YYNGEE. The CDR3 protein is CASSVQQRADTQYF. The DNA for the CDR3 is TGTGCCAGCAGCGTACAACAACGAGCAGATACGCAGTATTTT.

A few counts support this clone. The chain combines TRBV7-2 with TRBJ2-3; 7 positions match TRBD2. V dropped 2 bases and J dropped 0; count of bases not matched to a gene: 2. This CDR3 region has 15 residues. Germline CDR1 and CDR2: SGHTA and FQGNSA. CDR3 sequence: CASSLTSASTDTQYF. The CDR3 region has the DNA TGTGCCAGCAGCTTAACTAGCGCGAGCACAGATACGCAGTATTTT.

The CDR3 here is CASSLGGTGELFF. The CDR3 DNA follows: TGTGCCAGCAGCTTAGGAGGCACCGGGGAGCTGTTTTTT. The chain couples TRBV7-9 to TRBJ2-2; D uncertain. The CDR3 runs 13 residues. Germline CDR1 and CDR2: SEHNR and FQNEAQ (reference sequence). V dropped 1 base and J dropped 4 bases, with 4 bases sitting between them.

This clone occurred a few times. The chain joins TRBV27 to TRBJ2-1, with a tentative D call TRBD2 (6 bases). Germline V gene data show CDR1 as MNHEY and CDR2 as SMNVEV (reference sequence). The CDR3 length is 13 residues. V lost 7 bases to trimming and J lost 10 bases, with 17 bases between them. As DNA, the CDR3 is TGTGCCAGCAACCGTCCCGGGACTCCCGAGCAGTTCTTC. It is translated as CASNRPGTPEQFF.

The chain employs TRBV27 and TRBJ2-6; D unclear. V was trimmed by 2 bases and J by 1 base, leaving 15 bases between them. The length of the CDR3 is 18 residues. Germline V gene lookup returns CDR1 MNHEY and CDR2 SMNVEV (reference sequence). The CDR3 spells CASSLVSPGLSGANVLTF. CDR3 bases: TGTGCCAGCAGTTTAGTCTCTCCTGGATTGTCTGGGGCCAACGTCCTGACTTTC. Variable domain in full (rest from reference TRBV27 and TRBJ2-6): EAQVTQNPRYLITVTGKKLTVTCSQNMNHEYMSWYRQDPGLGLRQIYYSMNVEVTDKGDVPEGYKVSRKEKRNFPLILESPSPNQTSLYFCASSLVSPGLSGANVLTFGAGSRLTVL.

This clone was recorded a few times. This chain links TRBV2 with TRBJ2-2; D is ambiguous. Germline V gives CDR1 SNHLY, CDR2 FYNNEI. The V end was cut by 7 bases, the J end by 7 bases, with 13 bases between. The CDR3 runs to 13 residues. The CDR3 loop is CASMSPWGGELFF. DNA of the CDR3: TGTGCCAGCATGAGTCCGTGGGGCGGGGAGCTGTTTTTT.

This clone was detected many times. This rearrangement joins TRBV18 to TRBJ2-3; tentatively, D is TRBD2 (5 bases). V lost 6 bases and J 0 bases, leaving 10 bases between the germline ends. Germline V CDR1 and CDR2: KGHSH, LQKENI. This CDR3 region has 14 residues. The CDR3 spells CASSPGMSTDTQYF. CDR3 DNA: TGTGCCAGCTCGCCCGGGATGAGCACAGATACGCAGTATTTT.

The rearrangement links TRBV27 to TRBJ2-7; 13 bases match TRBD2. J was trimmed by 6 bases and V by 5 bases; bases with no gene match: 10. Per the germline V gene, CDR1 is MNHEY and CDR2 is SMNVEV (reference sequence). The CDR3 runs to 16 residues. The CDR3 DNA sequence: TGTGCCAGCAGTCCACTACGGACTAGCGGGAGTGGCGAGCAGTACTTC. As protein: CASSPLRTSGSGEQYF.

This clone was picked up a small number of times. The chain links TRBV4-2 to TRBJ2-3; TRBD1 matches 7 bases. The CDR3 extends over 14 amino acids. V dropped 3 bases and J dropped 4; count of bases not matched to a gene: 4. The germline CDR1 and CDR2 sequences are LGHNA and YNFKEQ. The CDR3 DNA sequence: TGTGCCAGCAGCCAGAATACAGGGGCAGATACGCAGTATTTT. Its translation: CASSQNTGADTQYF.

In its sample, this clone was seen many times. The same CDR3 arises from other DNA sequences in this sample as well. The CDR3 sequence: CASSLTGDTEAFF. In nucleotides, the CDR3 is TGCGCCAGCAGCTTGACGGGGGACACTGAAGCTTTCTTT. This chain links TRBV5-1 with TRBJ1-1; weak D call: TRBD1 (5 bases). Germline lookup yields CDR1 SGHRS and CDR2 YFSETQ. The CDR3 length is 13 residues. V lost 1 base and J lost 3, with 7 bases in between.

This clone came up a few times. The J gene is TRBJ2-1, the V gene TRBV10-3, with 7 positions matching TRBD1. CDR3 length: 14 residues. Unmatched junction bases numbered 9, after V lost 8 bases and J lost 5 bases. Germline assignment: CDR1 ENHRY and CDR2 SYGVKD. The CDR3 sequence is CAIQTGTANNEQFF. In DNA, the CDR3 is TGTGCCATCCAGACGGGGACAGCCAACAATGAGCAGTTCTTC.

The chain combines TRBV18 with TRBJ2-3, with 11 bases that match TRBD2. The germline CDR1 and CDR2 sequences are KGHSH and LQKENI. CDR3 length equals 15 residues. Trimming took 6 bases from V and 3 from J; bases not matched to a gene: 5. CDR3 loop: CASSSLAGVTDTQYF. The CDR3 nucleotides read TGTGCCAGCTCGTCACTAGCGGGAGTAACAGATACGCAGTATTTT. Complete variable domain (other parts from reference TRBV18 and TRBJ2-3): NAGVMQNPRHLVRRRGQEARLRCSPMKGHSHVYWYRQLPEEGLKFMVYLQKENIIDESGMPKERFSAEFPKEGPSILRIQQVVRGDSAAYFCASSSLAGVTDTQYFGPGTRLTVL.

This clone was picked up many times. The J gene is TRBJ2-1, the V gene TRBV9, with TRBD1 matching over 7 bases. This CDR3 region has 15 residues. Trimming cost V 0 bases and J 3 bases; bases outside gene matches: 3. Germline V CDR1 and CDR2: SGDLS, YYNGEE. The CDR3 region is CASSVGDSLYNEQFF. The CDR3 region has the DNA TGTGCCAGCAGCGTAGGGGACAGCCTCTACAATGAGCAGTTCTTC.

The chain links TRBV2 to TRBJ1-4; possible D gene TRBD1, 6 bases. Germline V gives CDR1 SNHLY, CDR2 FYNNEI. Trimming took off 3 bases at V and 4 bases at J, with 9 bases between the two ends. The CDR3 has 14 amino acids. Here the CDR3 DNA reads TGTGCCAGCAGTGACAGGGGTGATAATGAAAAACTGTTTTTT. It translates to CASSDRGDNEKLFF. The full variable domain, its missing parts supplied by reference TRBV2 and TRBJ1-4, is EPEVTQTPSHQVTQMGQEVILRCVPISNHLYFYWYRQILGQKVEFLVSFYNNEISEKSEIFDDQFSVERPDGSNFTLKIRSTKLEDSAMYFCASSDRGDNEKLFFGSGTQLSVL.

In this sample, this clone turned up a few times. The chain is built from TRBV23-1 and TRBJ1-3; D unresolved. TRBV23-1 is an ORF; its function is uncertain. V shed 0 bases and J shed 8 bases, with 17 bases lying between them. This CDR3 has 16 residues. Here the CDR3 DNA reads TGCGCCAGCAGTCAATCGTTTTCGCGGGATTCGGACACCATATATTTT. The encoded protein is CASSQSFSRDSDTIYF.

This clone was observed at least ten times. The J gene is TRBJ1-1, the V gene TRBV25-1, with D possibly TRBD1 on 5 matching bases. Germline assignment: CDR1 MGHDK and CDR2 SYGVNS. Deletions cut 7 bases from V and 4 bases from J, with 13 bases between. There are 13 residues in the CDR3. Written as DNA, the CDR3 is TGTGCCAGCATCACACCCCAGGGCACTGAAGCTTTCTTT. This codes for CASITPQGTEAFF.

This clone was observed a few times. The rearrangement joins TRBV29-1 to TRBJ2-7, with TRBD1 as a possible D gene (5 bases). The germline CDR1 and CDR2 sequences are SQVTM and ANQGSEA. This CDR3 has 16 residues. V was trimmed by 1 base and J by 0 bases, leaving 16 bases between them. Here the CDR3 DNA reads TGCAGCGTTGAAGGGGGCCCCGGGTTTGCCTCCTACGAGCAGTACTTC. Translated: CSVEGGPGFASYEQYF.

The DNA for the CDR3 is TGTGCCAGCAGCCCAAGACAGTTAAACACTGAAGCTTTCTTT. Protein sequence: CASSPRQLNTEAFF. The chain links TRBV5-4 to TRBJ1-1; D might be TRBD1 (5 bases). From germline, CDR1 is SGHNT and CDR2 YYREEE (reference sequence). The V end lost 4 bases, the J end lost 2 bases, and 12 bases lay between the germline ends. This CDR3 is 14 amino acids long.

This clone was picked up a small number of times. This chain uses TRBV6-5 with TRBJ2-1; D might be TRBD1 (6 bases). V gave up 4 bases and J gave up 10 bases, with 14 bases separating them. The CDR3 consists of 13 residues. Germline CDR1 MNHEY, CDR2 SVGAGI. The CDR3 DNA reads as TGTGCCAGCAGTTTGGACAGCCACCGAGAGCAGTTCTTC. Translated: CASSLDSHREQFF.

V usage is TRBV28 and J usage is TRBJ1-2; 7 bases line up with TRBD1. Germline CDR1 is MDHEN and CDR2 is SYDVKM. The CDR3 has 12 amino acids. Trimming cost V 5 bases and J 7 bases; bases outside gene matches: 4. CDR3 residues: CASSPQGSGYTF. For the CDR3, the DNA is TGTGCCAGCAGTCCACAGGGGTCTGGCTACACCTTC.